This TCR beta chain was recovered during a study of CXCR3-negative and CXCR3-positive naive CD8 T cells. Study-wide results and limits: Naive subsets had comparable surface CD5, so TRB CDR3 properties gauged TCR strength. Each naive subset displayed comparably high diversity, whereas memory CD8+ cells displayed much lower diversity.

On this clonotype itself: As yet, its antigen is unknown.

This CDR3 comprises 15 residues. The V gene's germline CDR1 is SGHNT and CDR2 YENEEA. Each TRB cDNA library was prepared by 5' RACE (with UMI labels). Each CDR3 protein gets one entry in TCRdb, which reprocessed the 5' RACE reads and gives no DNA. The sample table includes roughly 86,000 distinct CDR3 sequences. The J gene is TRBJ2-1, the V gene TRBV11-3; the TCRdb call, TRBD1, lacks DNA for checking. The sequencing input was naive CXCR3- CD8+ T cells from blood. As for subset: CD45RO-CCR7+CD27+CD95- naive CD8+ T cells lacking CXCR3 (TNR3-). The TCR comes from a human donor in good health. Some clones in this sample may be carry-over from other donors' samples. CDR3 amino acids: CASSLRGPHYNEQFF.